This T cell receptor (beta chain) derives from a study of blood T cell repertoires in COVID-19. Enrolled through a virtual design, the participants were between roughly 18 and 100 years of age and came from some 26 US areas. Participants were placed into cohorts based on the clinical history they reported. The data were produced by immunoSEQ multiplex PCR, yet TCRdb's version contains in-frame clones alone and is incomplete. The sample has over 200,000 clones; approximately 84% are singletons. The source of this sequence is a man aged 18 to 35 who had recovered from COVID-19. Sequencing input: PBMCs or T cells enriched from blood (not recorded which).

The CDR3 region has the DNA TGTGCCAGCAGCCGCACGAACAGGGACTCCTATAATTCACCCCTCCACTTT. The encoded protein is CASSRTNRDSYNSPLHF. This chain uses TRBV7-2 with TRBJ1-6, with D maybe TRBD1 (6 bases). Deletions cut 5 bases from V and 0 bases from J, with 14 bases between. The CDR3 spans 17 residues. Germline V CDR1 and CDR2: SGHTA, FQGNSA.